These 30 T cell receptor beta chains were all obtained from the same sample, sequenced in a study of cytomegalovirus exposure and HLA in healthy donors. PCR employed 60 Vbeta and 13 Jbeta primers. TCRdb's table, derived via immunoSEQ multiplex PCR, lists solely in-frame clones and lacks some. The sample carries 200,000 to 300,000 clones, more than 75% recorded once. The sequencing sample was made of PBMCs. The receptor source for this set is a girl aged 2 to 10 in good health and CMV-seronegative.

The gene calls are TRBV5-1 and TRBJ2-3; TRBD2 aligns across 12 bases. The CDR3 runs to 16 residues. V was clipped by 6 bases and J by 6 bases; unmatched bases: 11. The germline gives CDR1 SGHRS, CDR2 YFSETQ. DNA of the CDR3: TGCGCCAGCACCCGGACGGGGACTAGCGGGCGCGATACGCAGTATTTT. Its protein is CASTRTGTSGRDTQYF.

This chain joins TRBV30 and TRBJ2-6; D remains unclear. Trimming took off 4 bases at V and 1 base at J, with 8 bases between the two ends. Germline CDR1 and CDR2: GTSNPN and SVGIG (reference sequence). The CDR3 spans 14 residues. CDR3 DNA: TGTGCCTGGATTCCGGAGTCTGGGGCCAACGTCCTGACTTTC. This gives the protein CAWIPESGANVLTF.

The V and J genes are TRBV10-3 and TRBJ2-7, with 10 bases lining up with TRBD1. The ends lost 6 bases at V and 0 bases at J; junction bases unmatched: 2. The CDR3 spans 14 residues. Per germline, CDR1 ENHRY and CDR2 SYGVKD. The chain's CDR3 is CAIRGQGSSYEQYF. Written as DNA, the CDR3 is TGTGCCATCAGGGGACAGGGGAGCTCCTACGAGCAGTACTTC.

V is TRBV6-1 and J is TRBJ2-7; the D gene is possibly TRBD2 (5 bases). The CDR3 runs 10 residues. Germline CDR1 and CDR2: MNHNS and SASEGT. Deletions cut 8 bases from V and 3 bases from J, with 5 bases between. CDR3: CASRDYEQYF. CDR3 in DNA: TGTGCCAGCCGGGACTACGAGCAGTACTTC.

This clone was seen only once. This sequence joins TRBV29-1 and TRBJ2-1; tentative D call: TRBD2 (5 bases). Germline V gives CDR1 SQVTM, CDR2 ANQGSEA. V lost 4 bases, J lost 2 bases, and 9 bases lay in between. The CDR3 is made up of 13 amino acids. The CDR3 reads CSVGGSPYNEQFF. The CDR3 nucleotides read TGCAGCGTTGGAGGGTCCCCCTACAATGAGCAGTTCTTC.

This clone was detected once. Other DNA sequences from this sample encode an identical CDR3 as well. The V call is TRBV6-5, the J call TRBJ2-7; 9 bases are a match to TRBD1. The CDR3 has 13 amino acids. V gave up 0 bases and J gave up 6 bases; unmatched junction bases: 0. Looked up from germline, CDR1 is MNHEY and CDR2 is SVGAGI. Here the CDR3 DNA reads TGTGCCAGCAGTTACTCGACAGGGGGCGAGCAGTACTTC. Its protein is CASSYSTGGEQYF.

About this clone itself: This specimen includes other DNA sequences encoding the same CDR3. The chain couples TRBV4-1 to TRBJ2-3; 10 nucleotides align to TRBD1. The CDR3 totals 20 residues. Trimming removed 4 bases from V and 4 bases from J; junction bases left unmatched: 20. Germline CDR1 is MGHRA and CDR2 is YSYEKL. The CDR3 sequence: CASSRSRGDRGGRSADTQYF. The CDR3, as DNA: TGCGCCAGCAGCCGCTCCCGGGGGGACAGGGGCGGGAGAAGCGCAGATACGCAGTATTTT.

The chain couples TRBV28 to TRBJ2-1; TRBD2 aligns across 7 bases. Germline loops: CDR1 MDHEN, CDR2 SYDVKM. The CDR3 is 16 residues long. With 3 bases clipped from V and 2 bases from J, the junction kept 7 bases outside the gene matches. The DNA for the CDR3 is TGTGCCAGCAGTTTCATAGCGGGTAGGCCCTACAATGAGCAGTTCTTC. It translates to CASSFIAGRPYNEQFF.

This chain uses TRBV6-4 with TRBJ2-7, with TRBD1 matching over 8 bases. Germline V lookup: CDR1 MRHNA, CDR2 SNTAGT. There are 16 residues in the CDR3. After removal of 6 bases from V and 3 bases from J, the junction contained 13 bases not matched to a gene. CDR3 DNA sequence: TGTGCCAGCAGGCTCTGTTGGGACAGGCGGTGCTACGAGCAGTACTTC. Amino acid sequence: CASRLCWDRRCYEQYF.

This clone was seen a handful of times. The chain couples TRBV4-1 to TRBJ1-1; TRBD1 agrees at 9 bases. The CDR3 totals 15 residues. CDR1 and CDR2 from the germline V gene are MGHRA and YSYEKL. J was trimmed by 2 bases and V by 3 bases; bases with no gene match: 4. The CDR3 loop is CASSHGQGINTEAFF. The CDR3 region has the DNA TGCGCCAGCAGCCATGGACAGGGGATAAACACTGAAGCTTTCTTT.

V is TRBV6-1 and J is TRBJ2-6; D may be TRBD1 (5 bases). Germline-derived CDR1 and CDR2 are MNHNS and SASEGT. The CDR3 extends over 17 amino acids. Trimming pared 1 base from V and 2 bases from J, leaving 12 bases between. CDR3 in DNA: TGTGCCAGCAGTGAAGGGGGCAGGCCGACTGGGGCCAACGTCCTGACTTTC. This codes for CASSEGGRPTGANVLTF.

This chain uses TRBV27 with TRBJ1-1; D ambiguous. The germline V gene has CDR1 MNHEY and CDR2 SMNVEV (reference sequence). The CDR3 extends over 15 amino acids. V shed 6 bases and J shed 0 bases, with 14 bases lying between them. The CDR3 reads CASRPLTPVNTEAFF. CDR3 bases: TGTGCCAGCAGACCACTGACTCCTGTGAACACTGAAGCTTTCTTT.

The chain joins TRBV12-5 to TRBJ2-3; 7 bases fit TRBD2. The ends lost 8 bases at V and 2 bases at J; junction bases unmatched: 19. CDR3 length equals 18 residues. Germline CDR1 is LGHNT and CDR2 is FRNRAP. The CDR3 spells CASSRASSGLPLTDTQYF. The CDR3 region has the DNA TGTGCTAGTTCCCGAGCTTCTAGCGGCCTCCCCCTCACAGATACGCAGTATTTT.

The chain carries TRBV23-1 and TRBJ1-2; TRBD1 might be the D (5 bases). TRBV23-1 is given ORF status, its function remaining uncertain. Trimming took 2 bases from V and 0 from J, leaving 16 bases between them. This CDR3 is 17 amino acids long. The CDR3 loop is CASSQGMGQLPNYGYTF. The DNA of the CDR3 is TGCGCCAGCAGTCAAGGTATGGGGCAGCTACCTAACTATGGCTACACCTTC.

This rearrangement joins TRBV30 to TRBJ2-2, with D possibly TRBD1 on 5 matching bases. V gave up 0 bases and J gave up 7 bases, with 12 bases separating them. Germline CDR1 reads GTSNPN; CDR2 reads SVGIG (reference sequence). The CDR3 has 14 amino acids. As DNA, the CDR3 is TGTGCCTGGAGTGTAGCAGGGTCTAGCGGGGAGCTGTTTTTT. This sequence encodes CAWSVAGSSGELFF.

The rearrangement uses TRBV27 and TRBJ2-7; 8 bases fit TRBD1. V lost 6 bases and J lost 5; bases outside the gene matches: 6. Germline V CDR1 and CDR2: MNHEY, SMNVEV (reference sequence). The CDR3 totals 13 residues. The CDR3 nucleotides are TGTGCCAGCAGCGGACAGGGTAACAACGAGCAGTACTTC. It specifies CASSGQGNNEQYF.

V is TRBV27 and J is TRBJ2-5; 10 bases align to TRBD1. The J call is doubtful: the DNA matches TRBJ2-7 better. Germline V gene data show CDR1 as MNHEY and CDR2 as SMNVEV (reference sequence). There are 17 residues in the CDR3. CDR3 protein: CARSGPPDRGYFYEQYF. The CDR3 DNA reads TGTGCCAGGTCTGGCCCCCCGGACAGGGGGTACTTCTACGAGCAGTACTTC.

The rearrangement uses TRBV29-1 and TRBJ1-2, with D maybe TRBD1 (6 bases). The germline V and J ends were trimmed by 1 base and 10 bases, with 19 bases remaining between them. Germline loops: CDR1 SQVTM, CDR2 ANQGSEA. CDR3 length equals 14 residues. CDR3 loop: CSVEGDRLVDVYTF. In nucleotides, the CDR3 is TGCAGCGTTGAAGGCGACAGGTTGGTGGATGTCTACACCTTC.

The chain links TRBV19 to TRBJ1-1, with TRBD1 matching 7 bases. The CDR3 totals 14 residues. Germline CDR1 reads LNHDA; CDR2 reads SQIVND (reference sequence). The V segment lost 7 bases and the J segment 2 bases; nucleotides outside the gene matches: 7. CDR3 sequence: CASTPGQINTEAFF. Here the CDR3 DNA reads TGTGCCAGTACCCCGGGACAGATAAACACTGAAGCTTTCTTT.

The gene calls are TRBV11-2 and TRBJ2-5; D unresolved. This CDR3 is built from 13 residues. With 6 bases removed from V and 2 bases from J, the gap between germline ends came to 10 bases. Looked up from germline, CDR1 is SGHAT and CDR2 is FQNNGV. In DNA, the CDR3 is TGTGCCAGCAGTGCGCCCTTTCAAGAGACCCAGTACTTC. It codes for CASSAPFQETQYF.

This chain's CDR3 is CASSPPWETEAFF. The CDR3 DNA reads TGTGCCAGCAGCCCACCGTGGGAGACTGAAGCTTTCTTT. The chain uses TRBV11-2 and TRBJ1-1; D ambiguous. This CDR3 has 13 residues. V was clipped by 5 bases and J by 5 bases, with 12 bases between them. CDR1 and CDR2 (germline): SGHAT, FQNNGV.

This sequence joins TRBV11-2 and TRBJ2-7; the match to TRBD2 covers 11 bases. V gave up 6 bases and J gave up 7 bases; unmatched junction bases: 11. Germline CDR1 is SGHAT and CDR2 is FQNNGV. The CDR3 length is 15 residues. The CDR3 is CASRARTSGYWEQYF. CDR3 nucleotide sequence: TGTGCCAGCAGGGCTAGGACTAGCGGGTACTGGGAGCAGTACTTC.

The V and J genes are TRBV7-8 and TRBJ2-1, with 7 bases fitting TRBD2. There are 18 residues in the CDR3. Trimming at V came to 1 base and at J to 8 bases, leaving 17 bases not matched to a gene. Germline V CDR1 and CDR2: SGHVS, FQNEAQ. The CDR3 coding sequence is TGTGCCAGCAGCTTAGGGGGTGCAGCGGGATGGGTCTGGGATGAGCAGTTCTTC. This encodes CASSLGGAAGWVWDEQFF. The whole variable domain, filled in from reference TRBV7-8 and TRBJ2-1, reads GAGVSQSPRYKVAKRGQDVALRCDPISGHVSLFWYQQALGQGPEFLTYFQNEAQLDKSGLPSDRFFAERPEGSVSTLKIQRTQQEDSAVYLCASSLGGAAGWVWDEQFFGPGTRLTVL.

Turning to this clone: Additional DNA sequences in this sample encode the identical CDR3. CDR3 loop: CASSLEGRGTEAFF. The CDR3 DNA reads as TGCGCCAGCAGCTTGGAAGGGAGGGGAACTGAAGCTTTCTTT. The rearrangement uses TRBV5-1 and TRBJ1-1; tentatively, D is TRBD1 (5 bases). The CDR3 has 14 amino acids. V lost 0 bases and J 5 bases, leaving 11 bases between the germline ends. Germline lookup yields CDR1 SGHRS and CDR2 YFSETQ. Full variable domain (remainder filled in from reference TRBV5-1 and TRBJ1-1): KAGVTQTPRYLIKTRGQQVTLSCSPISGHRSVSWYQQTPGQGLQFLFEYFSETQRNKGNFPGRFSGRQFSNSRSEMNVSTLELGDSALYLCASSLEGRGTEAFFGQGTRLTVV.

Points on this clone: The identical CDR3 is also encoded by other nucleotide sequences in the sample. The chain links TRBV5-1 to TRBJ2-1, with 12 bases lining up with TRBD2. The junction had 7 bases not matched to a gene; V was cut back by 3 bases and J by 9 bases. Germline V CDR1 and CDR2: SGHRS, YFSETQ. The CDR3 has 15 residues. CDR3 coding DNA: TGCGCCAGCAGCTCGGGACTAGCGGGCGGGAGTGAGCAGTTCTTC. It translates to CASSSGLAGGSEQFF.

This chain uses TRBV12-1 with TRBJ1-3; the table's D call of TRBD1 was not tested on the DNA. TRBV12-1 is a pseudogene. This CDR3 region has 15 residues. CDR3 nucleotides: TGTGCCAGCCCCCCCGACAGGTTTGGGGGAAACACCATATATTTT. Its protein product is CASPPDRFGGNTIYF.

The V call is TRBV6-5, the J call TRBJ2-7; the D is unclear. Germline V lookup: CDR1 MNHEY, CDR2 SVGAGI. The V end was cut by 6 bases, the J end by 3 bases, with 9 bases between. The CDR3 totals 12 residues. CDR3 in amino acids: CASSLYGYEQYF. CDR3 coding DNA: TGTGCCAGCAGCCTGTACGGCTACGAGCAGTACTTC.

The CDR3, as DNA: TGTGCCACCAGCAAGAAAAGACTAGCGGGAGAGAGCACAGATACGCAGTATTTT. Translation: CATSKKRLAGESTDTQYF. The chain has TRBV15 and TRBJ2-3; 12 nucleotides line up with TRBD2. V shed 4 bases, J shed 0 bases, and the junction held 8 bases outside the gene matches. Germline V CDR1 and CDR2: LNHNV, YYDKDF (reference sequence). This CDR3 has 18 residues.

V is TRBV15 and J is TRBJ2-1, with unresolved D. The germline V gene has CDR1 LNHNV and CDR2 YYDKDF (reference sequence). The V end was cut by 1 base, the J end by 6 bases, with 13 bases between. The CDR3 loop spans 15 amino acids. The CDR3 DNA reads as TGTGCCACCAGCAGAGTAAAGCGAGACCTCAATGAGCAGTTCTTC. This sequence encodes CATSRVKRDLNEQFF.

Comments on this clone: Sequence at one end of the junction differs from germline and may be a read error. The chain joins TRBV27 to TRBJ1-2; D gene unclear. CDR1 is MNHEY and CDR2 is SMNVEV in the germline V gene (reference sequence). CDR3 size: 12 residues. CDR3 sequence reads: CASSLGRFGLIF. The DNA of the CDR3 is TGTGCCAGCAGTTTGGGGAGATTCGGGTTGATCTTC.